The rows below give T cell receptor beta chains drawn from one sample of a study of cytomegalovirus exposure and HLA in healthy donors. Generated by immunoSEQ multiplex PCR, the TCRdb table keeps only in-frame clones and is missing some. The table shows about 130,000 clones, with around 73% occurring only once. The sequenced material came from PBMCs. These TCRs come from a man aged 25 to 45 in good health and CMV-seropositive. Both conserved end residues are trimmed from each CDR3. The D gene is left open where the match is weak.

v_call | d_call | cdr3_aa
TRBV5-1 | TRBD1 | ASSLPPPLNDRGHEQY
TRBV7-8 | TRBD2 | ASGVLAGDGETQY
TRBV29-1 | - | SATVNTEAF
TRBV30 | - | AWTRRGLSNQPQH
TRBV9 | TRBD2 | ASSVSSGREQY
TRBV5-4 | TRBD2 | ASSPGLAESSYNEQF
TRBV7-9 | TRBD2 | ASRPIWAGGNIQY
TRBV5-5 | TRBD2 | ASSSSGRGYEQY
TRBV27 | TRBD2 | ASSFGSGGTYEQY
TRBV30 | TRBD1 | AYRGYYGYT
TRBV5-4 | - | ASSLGPGQDDQPQH
TRBV19 | TRBD1 | ASTPGTGSYGYT
TRBV4-3 | - | ASSQELGSDTQY
TRBV28 | TRBD1 | ASSIYRQGGGYT
TRBV6-6 | TRBD1 | ASRIGQGFFYEQY
TRBV28 | - | ASTKGPRTGELF
TRBV10-3 | - | AISGGSPGDEQF
TRBV2 | - | ASRIGQREAF